This TCR beta chain was captured by sequencing in a study of OX40 agonist ivuxolimab in advanced cancers. Whole-study context: Cancers in dose escalation were hepatocellular, melanoma, renal cell and head and neck. General observations from the study: At 0.1 to 3.0 mg/kg, CD4+ and CD8+ blood T cells expanded clonally by week 6.

Produced via immunoSEQ multiplex PCR; TCRdb's table is partial and in-frame only. The profile shows 70,000 or so clones, around 90% of them singletons. Trimming stripped 5 bases from V and 0 bases from J, with 13 bases between. CDR1 and CDR2 (germline): SGHTA, FQGNSA. There are 15 residues in the CDR3. Enrollment shut out patients with autoimmune disease history or systemic immunosuppression. The sampling schedule covered blood at baseline, cycle 4 day 1, and cycle 7 day 1. Turning to this clone: Antigen specificity is unknown.

The chain combines TRBV7-2 with TRBJ1-1; D is possibly TRBD1 (5 bases). The specimen was CD4+ or CD8+ T cells sorted from blood, collected in a trial of the OX40 agonist ivuxolimab. This receptor was obtained from an adult with an advanced solid tumor such as melanoma, head and neck, liver or kidney cancer. Written as DNA, the CDR3 is TGTGCCAGCAGCGCCTGGGGCAGCATGAACACTGAAGCTTTCTTT. Translated: CASSAWGSMNTEAFF.